The 25 T cell receptor beta chains presented below share a single source sample, sequenced in a study of Graves' ophthalmopathy and Graves' hyperthyroidism. RNA transcripts served as template for amplifying TCR beta CDR3 sequences. After a first-round RT-PCR with HTBI primers, a second-round multiplex PCR was run. TCRdb independently ran MiXCR on the multiplex PCR reads; one entry per CDR3 protein. The table lists about 400,000 distinct CDR3 sequences, approximately 20% of them singletons. Sequencing was done on a sample of peripheral blood. Receptors were obtained from a woman between 18 and 29 years old with Graves' ophthalmopathy.

This clonotype was observed at least ten times. The chain joins TRBV7-2 to TRBJ1-5, with a tentative D call TRBD1 (6 bases). Germline V gene lookup returns CDR1 SGHTA and CDR2 FQGNSA. Trimming cost V 3 bases and J 3 bases, with 9 bases left between them. This CDR3 has 14 amino acids. CDR3 loop: CASSLNRVNQPQHF. In DNA form, the CDR3 reads TGTGCCAGCAGCTTGAACAGGGTCAATCAGCCCCAGCATTTT.

V and J are TRBV27 and TRBJ2-7, with 10 nucleotides matching TRBD1. The germline V gene has CDR1 MNHEY and CDR2 SMNVEV (reference sequence). Germline trimming cut 2 bases from V and 7 bases from J; bases unmatched to any gene: 2. This CDR3 is 13 amino acids long. CDR3 sequence (DNA): TGTGCCAGCAGTTTAGTGGACAGGGGGGAGCAGTACTTC. Its translation: CASSLVDRGEQYF.

This clonotype was recorded at least ten times. The chain recombines TRBV6-5 with TRBJ2-7; D may match TRBD1 or TRBD2 (5 bases each). The CDR3 extends over 16 amino acids. The germline V gene encodes CDR1 MNHEY and CDR2 SVGAGI. Trimming removed 8 bases at V and 4 bases at J, with 24 bases between. This CDR3 is CASDGTLGYGPYEQYF. The CDR3 coding sequence is TGTGCCAGCGACGGGACCTTGGGCTACGGGCCATACGAGCAGTACTTC.

This clonotype has a count of ten or more. This rearrangement joins TRBV5-1 to TRBJ2-7, with D possibly TRBD1 on 6 matching bases. The CDR3 sequence is 11 residues long. V shed 2 bases and J shed 7 bases, with 7 bases lying between them. In germline, CDR1 is SGHRS, CDR2 YFSETQ. The chain's CDR3 is CASSFDREQYF. DNA for the CDR3: TGCGCCAGCAGCTTTGACAGGGAGCAGTACTTC.

This clonotype was recorded at least ten times. V gene TRBV19 combines with J gene TRBJ2-6; D is ambiguous. V shed 6 bases and J shed 0 bases, with 9 bases lying between them. This CDR3 spans 15 amino acids. CDR1 is LNHDA and CDR2 is SQIVND in the germline V gene (reference sequence). The CDR3 DNA follows: TGTGCCAGTAGGGGAAGTTACTCTGGGGCCAACGTCCTGACTTTC. Protein sequence: CASRGSYSGANVLTF.

This clonotype was counted once. V and J are TRBV14 and TRBJ2-7; 8 positions agree with TRBD1. The CDR3 extends over 15 amino acids. Germline lookup yields CDR1 SGHDN and CDR2 FVKESK. V lost 3 bases and J lost 4; bases outside the gene matches: 8. Written as DNA, the CDR3 is TGTGCCAGCAGCCACCGACTCGGGACAGGTTACGAGCAGTACTTC. Translated, it gives CASSHRLGTGYEQYF.

This clonotype was counted at least ten times. The chain couples TRBV6-4 to TRBJ2-1; D is undetermined. This CDR3 has 12 amino acids. Trimming shortened V by 0 bases and J by 10 bases, and 7 bases separated the two germline ends. Germline V gene data show CDR1 as MRHNA and CDR2 as SNTAGT. DNA of the CDR3: TGTGCCAGCAGTGACTCGAGTAGGGAGCAGTTCTTC. Translation: CASSDSSREQFF.

This clonotype was recorded only once. The chain recombines TRBV6-5 with TRBJ1-2; unclear D gene. V gave up 3 bases and J gave up 6 bases, with 11 bases separating them. There are 13 residues in the CDR3. Germline assignment: CDR1 MNHEY and CDR2 SVGAGI. The CDR3 bases are TGTGCCAGCAGTTATTTGACGGGCGATGGCTACACCTTC. Translating gives CASSYLTGDGYTF.

A word on this clonotype: Compared with germline, one end of the junction differs, possibly owing to a read error. The chain carries TRBV10-3 and TRBJ1-1; possibly TRBD1 for D (6 bases). The CDR3 contains 15 residues. Germline V CDR1 and CDR2: ENHRY, SYGVKD. Here the CDR3 DNA reads TGTGCCTCAAACCCCGGCGGGGGGGGGGACACTGGAGCTTTCTTT. Amino acids: CASNPGGGGDTGAFF.

There are many counts of this clonotype. The chain combines TRBV20-1 with TRBJ1-5; D gene uncertain. Germline CDR1 and CDR2: DFQATT and SNEGSKA (reference sequence). The CDR3 spans 13 residues. V was pared by 3 bases and J by 0 bases, with 6 bases between. CDR3 protein: CSASGFSNQPQHF. In nucleotides, the CDR3 is TGCAGTGCTAGCGGATTTAGCAATCAGCCCCAGCATTTT.

This chain uses TRBV12-3 or TRBV12-4 with TRBJ2-7, with D hard to call. The CDR3 consists of 11 residues. The ends were cut back, 4 bases at V and 6 bases at J, with 7 bases in the middle. CDR3 loop: CASSSRVEQYF. In DNA form, the CDR3 reads TGTGCCAGCAGTTCTCGTGTCGAGCAGTACTTC.

This clonotype occurred many times. The chain is built from TRBV25-1 and TRBJ1-3; the D is unclear. The CDR3 spans 13 residues. Trimming removed 5 bases at V and 3 bases at J, with 8 bases between. Germline CDR1 and CDR2: MGHDK and SYGVNS. The CDR3 DNA is TGTGCCAGCAGTTTGATTAATGGAAACACCATATATTTT. As protein: CASSLINGNTIYF. Full variable domain (outside the CDR3, taken from reference TRBV25-1 and TRBJ1-3): EADIYQTPRYLVIGTGKKITLECSQTMGHDKMYWYQQDPGMELHLIHYSYGVNSTEKGDLSSESTVSRIRTEHFPLTLESARPSHTSQYLCASSLINGNTIYFGEGSWLTVV.

This clonotype was counted many times. The chain is built from TRBV15 and TRBJ2-7, with 7 nucleotides matching TRBD1. The CDR3 length is 16 residues. J gave up 0 bases and V 3 bases, and 8 bases lay outside the gene matches. The germline gives CDR1 LNHNV, CDR2 YYDKDF (reference sequence). CDR3 bases: TGTGCCACCAGCAGCGTTGGACAGGCCGCCTCCTACGAGCAGTACTTC. It codes for CATSSVGQAASYEQYF.

Regarding this clonotype: This may be a read error, as it is one base from a much larger clone. The J gene is TRBJ2-2, the V gene TRBV7-2; 9 bases align to TRBD2. CDR1 is SGHTA and CDR2 is FQGNSA in the germline V gene. There are 15 residues in the CDR3. Here the CDR3 reads CVSSLNLAGNGELFF. The CDR3 DNA reads TGTGTCAGCAGCTTAAACCTAGCGGGGAACGGGGAGCTGTTTTTT.

This clonotype was found many times. This chain links TRBV13 with TRBJ1-1; possibly TRBD1 for D (5 bases). Per the germline V gene, CDR1 is PRHDT and CDR2 is FYEKMQ (reference sequence). The CDR3 is 15 residues long. V gave up 4 bases and J gave up 2 bases, with 14 bases separating them. The CDR3 sequence is CASSYRLTGNTEAFF. For the CDR3, the DNA is TGTGCCAGCAGCTACCGCCTAACAGGTAACACTGAAGCTTTCTTT.

This clonotype has a count of ten or more. V usage is TRBV27 and J usage is TRBJ2-7, with D tentatively TRBD1 (6 bases). V dropped 7 bases and J dropped 1 base, with 17 bases sitting between them. CDR3 size: 15 residues. From germline, CDR1 is MNHEY and CDR2 SMNVEV (reference sequence). DNA for the CDR3: TGTGCCAGCACTCCCAGGGGTTTGGGGTCCTACGAGCAGTACTTC. Its translation: CASTPRGLGSYEQYF.

This clonotype was seen many times. The chain carries TRBV5-1 and TRBJ1-1; unclear D gene. CDR1 and CDR2 (germline): SGHRS, YFSETQ. Trimming took 2 bases from V and 4 from J, leaving 21 bases between them. The CDR3 contains 17 residues. CDR3 in DNA: TGCGCCAGCAGCTTCGACCCGGGCTCTACGGGGAGCACTGAAGCTTTCTTT. As protein: CASSFDPGSTGSTEAFF.

This clonotype occurred many times. The V gene is TRBV4-2, the J gene TRBJ2-2; 9 nucleotides agree with TRBD2. The CDR3 covers 16 residues. Trimming at V came to 0 bases and at J to 4 bases, leaving 3 bases not matched to a gene. Germline CDR1 LGHNA, CDR2 YNFKEQ. The chain's CDR3 is CASSQDRTSATGELFF. In nucleotides, the CDR3 is TGTGCCAGCAGCCAAGATCGGACTAGCGCCACCGGGGAGCTGTTTTTT.

This chain uses TRBV11-2 with TRBJ1-2, with 7 positions matching TRBD1. The CDR3 is 13 amino acids. Germline V gene data show CDR1 as SGHAT and CDR2 as FQNNGV. Unmatched junction bases numbered 6, after V lost 9 bases and J lost 2 bases. CDR3 residues: CASGTDKNYGYTF. The CDR3 DNA reads TGTGCCAGTGGGACAGATAAGAACTATGGCTACACCTTC.

This clonotype was found a few times. The chain links TRBV12-3 or TRBV12-4 to TRBJ2-7; the D gene is possibly TRBD2 (6 bases). This CDR3 region has 15 residues. Trimming removed 3 bases at V and 1 base at J, with 13 bases between. The CDR3 loop is CASSLFGGLSYEQYF. CDR3 nucleotides: TGTGCCAGCAGTTTGTTCGGAGGGCTATCCTACGAGCAGTACTTC.

This clonotype was found many times. The chain joins TRBV11-2 to TRBJ2-7; D might be TRBD1 (6 bases). Trimming shortened V by 2 bases and J by 3 bases, and 17 bases separated the two germline ends. Per germline, CDR1 SGHAT and CDR2 FQNNGV. This CDR3 region has 16 residues. CDR3 nucleotides: TGTGCCAGCAGCTTATTGCAGGGGTGGACCCGCTACGAGCAGTACTTC. Residues: CASSLLQGWTRYEQYF. The complete variable domain, with remaining parts taken from reference TRBV11-2 and TRBJ2-7, reads EAGVAQSPRYKIIEKRQSVAFWCNPISGHATLYWYQQILGQGPKLLIQFQNNGVVDDSQLPKDRFSAERLKGVDSTLKIQPAKLEDSAVYLCASSLLQGWTRYEQYFGPGTRLTVT.

The chain employs TRBV7-9 and TRBJ1-2, with 9 bases that match TRBD1. Germline CDR1 and CDR2: SEHNR and FQNEAQ (reference sequence). This CDR3 comprises 13 residues. Germline trimming cut 5 bases from V and 8 bases from J; bases unmatched to any gene: 6. In DNA form, the CDR3 reads TGTGCCAGCAGCGCGGGACAGGGAGTAGGCTACACCTTC. This encodes CASSAGQGVGYTF.

In this sample, this clonotype turned up many times. The chain recombines TRBV6-1 with TRBJ1-1; D is perhaps TRBD1 (5 bases). The CDR3 length is 15 residues. V lost 6 bases, J lost 0 bases, and 14 bases lay in between. CDR1 MNHNS and CDR2 SASEGT come from the germline V gene. CDR3 DNA sequence: TGTGCCAGCAGCAAATATCAGGGAGTGAACACTGAAGCTTTCTTT. This codes for CASSKYQGVNTEAFF.

A single count supports this clonotype. The chain links TRBV20-1 to TRBJ1-2; 7 bases agree with TRBD1. CDR1 and CDR2 (germline): DFQATT, SNEGSKA (reference sequence). V shed 6 bases, J shed 2 bases, and the junction held 3 bases outside the gene matches. The CDR3 loop spans 12 amino acids. The CDR3 region has the DNA TGCAGTGCCATGACAGGGAACTATGGCTACACCTTC. It translates to CSAMTGNYGYTF.

This clonotype was seen repeatedly, ten times or more. Compared with germline, one end of the junction differs, possibly owing to a read error. J is TRBJ2-5 and V is TRBV4-3, with 8 bases that match TRBD1. Germline V gives CDR1 LGHNA, CDR2 YSLEER. The CDR3 has 14 amino acids. CDR3 DNA sequence: TGCGCCGGCAGCCAAGCCGGGACAGGCGATATTCGGTACTTC. Its protein is CAGSQAGTGDIRYF.